The clone carrying this T cell receptor (beta chain) was detected only a few times. Its antigen is unknown. TCRdb passed the 5' RACE reads through MiXCR, listing each CDR3 protein once. Among around 150,000 distinct CDR3 sequences listed, under 45% were seen once. V was pared by 2 bases and J by 5 bases, with 18 bases between. The CDR3 is made up of 16 amino acids. Germline-derived CDR1 and CDR2 are MNHEY and SMNVEV (reference sequence). This entry belongs to a study of CD8 T cells in ankylosing spondylitis. Overall study findings and caveats: Reported data indicate significant enrichment of disease-linked clones within matched ankylosing spondylitis synovial fluid.

What was sequenced was synovial fluid, either unsorted or a sorted T cell fraction (not recorded which). The sequence was obtained from a male donor with ankylosing spondylitis. J is TRBJ1-1 and V is TRBV27, with a possible D match to TRBD1 (5 bases). The CDR3 loop is CASSLRRGKWGTEAFF. DNA for the CDR3: TGTGCCAGCAGTTTAAGACGGGGGAAATGGGGGACTGAAGCTTTCTTT.